A selection of T cell receptor beta chains follows, all from one sample in a study of OX40 agonist ivuxolimab in advanced cancers. TCRdb's table, derived via immunoSEQ multiplex PCR, lists solely in-frame clones and lacks some. The data hold some 81,000 clones, with about 82% observed a single time. The specimen was CD4+ or CD8+ T cells sorted from blood, collected in a trial of the OX40 agonist ivuxolimab. These receptors all stem from an adult with an advanced solid tumor such as melanoma, head and neck, liver or kidney cancer. The CDR3 runs from the conserved cysteine through the conserved F or W. The D gene is left open where the match is weak. Not every row has a clone size; where given, it reads once, few, many or a size class.

>TRBJ2-7|.|TRBV14|.
CASSQAVTGGSYEQYF
TGTGCCAGCAGCCAAGCGGTGACGGGCGGTTCCTACGAGCAGTACTTC
>TRBJ1-5|.|TRBV19|.
CASSIVGPRGASNQPQHF
TGTGCCAGTAGTATAGTCGGCCCTAGGGGGGCGAGCAATCAGCCCCAGCATTTT
>TRBJ1-4|.|TRBV12-5|.
CASGLGRENEKLFF
TGTGCTAGTGGTTTGGGGAGGGAGAATGAAAAACTGTTTTTT
>TRBJ2-5|.|TRBV5-6|.
CASSLGTPQETQYF
TGTGCCAGCAGCTTAGGGACACCTCAAGAGACCCAGTACTTC
>TRBJ1-2|.|TRBV25-1|.
CASSEYGSGYTF
TGTGCCAGCAGTGAATATGGGAGTGGCTACACCTTC
>TRBJ1-3|.|TRBV19|TRBD1
CASSTIQGSYSGNTIYF
TGTGCCAGTAGTACGATACAGGGGTCCTACTCTGGAAACACCATATATTTT
>TRBJ2-7|.|TRBV10-3|TRBD2
CAISGTSGASYEQYF
TGTGCCATCAGTGGGACTAGCGGGGCGTCCTACGAGCAGTACTTC
>TRBJ2-5|.|TRBV2|.
CASSEVETQYF
TGTGCCAGCAGTGAAGTGGAGACCCAGTACTTC
>TRBJ2-3|few|TRBV6-1|.
CANSLSTDTQYF
TGTGCCAACTCACTCAGCACAGATACGCAGTATTTT
>TRBJ1-3|few|TRBV5-1|.
CASSPQVSGNTIYF
TGCGCCAGCAGCCCCCAGGTCTCTGGAAACACCATATATTTT